This entry lists 24 T cell receptor beta chains sequenced from one sample in a study of human T cells and chemical hapten exposure. Each CDR3 protein gets one entry after TCRdb re-called the RACE reads with MiXCR. The table shows about 110,000 distinct CDR3 sequences, with around 35% occurring only once. The time point is: patch test 3, about 24 weeks after DPC sensitization. Treatment specified: therapeutic diphenylcyclopropenone sensitization with weekly scalp DPC. This specimen was whole blood, taken in connection with sensitization to the hapten diphenylcyclopropenone (DPC). These receptors all come from a man aged 35 to 55 with alopecia areata. Some clones in this sample may be carry-over from other donors' samples.

This clonotype has a handful of counts. Written as DNA, the CDR3 is TGTGCCAGCGGAAGGGGGAGATTCGGCTACACCTTC. Protein sequence: CASGRGRFGYTF. This rearrangement joins TRBV12-3 or TRBV12-4 to TRBJ1-2; possible D gene TRBD1, 6 bases. The CDR3 has 12 residues. Trimming removed 8 bases at V and 8 bases at J, with 15 bases between.

V gene TRBV29-1 combines with J gene TRBJ2-4; the match to TRBD1 covers 8 bases. The CDR3 is 17 residues long. Trimming took 3 bases from V and 2 from J; bases not matched to a gene: 12. Germline V gene sequence: CDR1 SQVTM, CDR2 ANQGSEA. CDR3 sequence (DNA): TGCAGCGTTGACTTCCGACAGGGGAGTAGAACCAAAAACATTCAGTACTTC. Protein product: CSVDFRQGSRTKNIQYF. The whole variable domain, remainder taken from reference TRBV29-1 and TRBJ2-4, is SAVISQKPSRDICQRGTSLTIQCQVDSQVTMMFWYRQQPGQSLTLIATANQGSEATYESGFVIDKFPISRPNLTFSTLTVSNMSPEDSSIYLCSVDFRQGSRTKNIQYFGAGTRLSVL.

A single count supports this clonotype. The V gene is TRBV6-2 or TRBV6-3, the J gene TRBJ2-7, with D maybe TRBD1 (6 bases). The CDR3 contains 12 residues. Germline CDR1 is MNHEY and CDR2 is SVGEGT. V gave up 5 bases and J gave up 3 bases, with 8 bases separating them. The CDR3 DNA sequence: TGTGCCAGCAGTAAGGACAGCTACGAGCAGTACTTC. Amino acid sequence: CASSKDSYEQYF.

This chain connects TRBV5-1 to TRBJ2-3; D is ambiguous. Per germline, CDR1 SGHRS and CDR2 YFSETQ. CDR3 length: 15 amino acids. The V end was cut by 0 bases, the J end by 0 bases, with 8 bases between. CDR3 sequence reads: CASSLVVSSTDTQYF. CDR3 DNA: TGCGCCAGCAGCTTGGTAGTATCTAGCACAGATACGCAGTATTTT.

The rearrangement uses TRBV12-3 or TRBV12-4 and TRBJ2-1; D not resolved. Trimming removed 3 bases from V and 1 base from J, with 4 bases in between. The length of the CDR3 is 13 residues. CDR3 loop: CASSFGSYNEQFF. In DNA form, the CDR3 reads TGTGCCAGCAGTTTCGGATCCTACAATGAGCAGTTCTTC.

The chain recombines TRBV12-3 or TRBV12-4 with TRBJ1-2; 10 bases map to TRBD1. V trimming: 6 bases; J trimming: 8 bases; junction bases outside the gene matches: 9. CDR3 length: 14 amino acids. The CDR3 protein is CASSPGQGFGGYTF. DNA for the CDR3: TGTGCCAGCAGCCCGGGACAGGGGTTTGGCGGCTACACCTTC.

This chain uses TRBV18 with TRBJ2-5, with D uncertain. Germline CDR1 reads KGHSH; CDR2 reads LQKENI. V was clipped by 2 bases and J by 5 bases, with 9 bases between them. This CDR3 is built from 13 residues. CDR3 nucleotides: TGTGCCAGCTCACCAGGGGTGGCGGAGACCCAGTACTTC. Its translation is CASSPGVAETQYF. The variable domain in full, with the rest retrieved from reference TRBV18 and TRBJ2-5, is NAGVMQNPRHLVRRRGQEARLRCSPMKGHSHVYWYRQLPEEGLKFMVYLQKENIIDESGMPKERFSAEFPKEGPSILRIQQVVRGDSAAYFCASSPGVAETQYFGPGTRLLVL.

The rearrangement links TRBV5-1 to TRBJ2-7, with D perhaps TRBD1 (6 bases). CDR3 size: 15 residues. Per the germline V gene, CDR1 is SGHRS and CDR2 is YFSETQ. V shed 0 bases and J shed 2 bases, with 12 bases lying between them. CDR3 sequence (DNA): TGCGCCAGCAGCTTGGTTCAGGGGAGCCCCTACGAGCAGTACTTC. This codes for CASSLVQGSPYEQYF.

This rearrangement joins TRBV7-2 to TRBJ2-5; D is undetermined. From germline, CDR1 is SGHTA and CDR2 FQGNSA. Trimming left V 5 bases short and J 5 bases short, with 12 bases between. This CDR3 has 13 amino acids. The CDR3 sequence: CASSRYTQETQYF. CDR3 coding DNA: TGTGCCAGCAGCCGCTACACCCAGGAGACCCAGTACTTC. Supplemented by reference TRBV7-2 and TRBJ2-5, the full variable domain reads GAGVSQSPSNKVTEKGKDVELRCDPISGHTALYWYRQSLGQGLEFLIYFQGNSAPDKSGLPSDRFSAERTGGSVSTLTIQRTQQEDSAVYLCASSRYTQETQYFGPGTRLLVL.

The chain combines TRBV7-2 with TRBJ2-3; 11 bases map to TRBD2. Per the germline V gene, CDR1 is SGHTA and CDR2 is FQGNSA. J was trimmed by 1 base and V by 4 bases; bases with no gene match: 13. This CDR3 is 19 amino acids long. CDR3 bases: TGTGCCAGCAGCTCCCTCCCCCCGACTAGCGGGAAGGGCACAGATACGCAGTATTTT. Protein: CASSSLPPTSGKGTDTQYF.

The chain links TRBV3-1 to TRBJ1-4; D is perhaps TRBD1 (6 bases). Germline CDR1 LGHDT, CDR2 YNNKEL (reference sequence). The CDR3 runs to 12 residues. The V end lost 5 bases, the J end lost 10 bases, and 11 bases lay between the germline ends. In nucleotides, the CDR3 is TGTGCCAGCAGCTTACAGGGTGTAAAACTGTTTTTT. It encodes CASSLQGVKLFF. Based on the CDR3 plus reference TRBV3-1 and TRBJ1-4, the full variable domain is DTAVSQTPKYLVTQMGNDKSIKCEQNLGHDTMYWYKQDSKKFLKIMFSYNNKELIINETVPNRFSPKSPDKAHLNLHINSLELGDSAVYFCASSLQGVKLFFGSGTQLSVL.

The V gene is TRBV28, the J gene TRBJ2-7; a weak D match, TRBD2 (6 bases). The CDR3 covers 12 residues. Trimming shortened V by 7 bases and J by 5 bases, and 12 bases separated the two germline ends. Looked up from germline, CDR1 is MDHEN and CDR2 is SYDVKM. CDR3 protein: CASTGGRNEQYF. CDR3 coding DNA: TGTGCCAGCACCGGGGGTAGGAACGAGCAGTACTTC.

The chain has TRBV4-3 and TRBJ2-3; 14 positions agree with TRBD2. Germline V gene lookup returns CDR1 LGHNA and CDR2 YSLEER. The CDR3 totals 18 residues. The J segment lost 5 bases and the V segment lost 0 bases, leaving 7 bases of the junction unmatched. The CDR3 DNA is TGCGCCAGCAGCCAAGATGGGACTAGCGGGAGTTGGGGAGATACGCAGTATTTT. It codes for CASSQDGTSGSWGDTQYF.

V gene TRBV18 combines with J gene TRBJ2-7; D gene ambiguous. Germline loops: CDR1 KGHSH, CDR2 LQKENI. The V gene lost 0 bases and the J gene lost 1 base, with 4 bases spanning the gap. The CDR3 covers 13 residues. The chain's CDR3 is CASSPPHSYEQYV. As DNA, the CDR3 is TGTGCCAGCTCACCACCGCATTCCTACGAGCAGTACGTC.

The V call is TRBV28, the J call TRBJ2-7, with D possibly TRBD1 on 6 matching bases. Germline CDR1 and CDR2: MDHEN and SYDVKM. The V end lost 6 bases, the J end lost 0 bases, and 18 bases lay between the germline ends. CDR3 length: 16 amino acids. CDR3 nucleotides: TGTGCCAGCAGCGCCACCGGGACAATGAGCTCCTACGAGCAGTACTTC. This gives the protein CASSATGTMSSYEQYF. The full variable domain, completed using reference TRBV28 and TRBJ2-7, is DVKVTQSSRYLVKRTGEKVFLECVQDMDHENMFWYRQDPGLGLRLIYFSYDVKMKEKGDIPEGYSVSREKKERFSLILESASTNQTSMYLCASSATGTMSSYEQYFGPGTRLTVT.

The chain uses TRBV20-1 and TRBJ2-1; 15 bases are a match to TRBD2. CDR3 size: 17 residues. J gave up 4 bases and V 2 bases, and 6 bases lay outside the gene matches. CDR1 is DFQATT, CDR2 SNEGSKA, per germline (reference sequence). This CDR3 is CSARRTSGRDSYNEQFF. The CDR3 DNA reads TGCAGTGCTAGACGGACTAGCGGGAGGGATAGTTACAATGAGCAGTTCTTC.

The chain uses TRBV7-9 and TRBJ2-3; 8 bases are a match to TRBD2. Germline V gives CDR1 SEHNR, CDR2 FQNEAQ (reference sequence). The CDR3 sequence is 17 residues long. With V trimmed by 1 base and J by 4 bases, 10 bases remained unmatched. CDR3 DNA: TGTGCCAGCAGCTTAGTCCGCGGGAGGCCGGGAGCAGATACGCAGTATTTT. Its protein product is CASSLVRGRPGADTQYF. The variable domain in full, completed from reference TRBV7-9 and TRBJ2-3, reads DTGVSQNPRHKITKRGQNVTFRCDPISEHNRLYWYRQTLGQGPEFLTYFQNEAQLEKSRLLSDRFSAERPKGSFSTLEIQRTEQGDSAMYLCASSLVRGRPGADTQYFGPGTRLTVL.

This clonotype was recorded a few times. The chain couples TRBV30 to TRBJ2-7; TRBD2 agrees at 14 bases. V was pared by 4 bases and J by 5 bases, with 7 bases of the junction left unmatched. Germline CDR1 reads GTSNPN; CDR2 reads SVGIG (reference sequence). The CDR3 has 15 amino acids. The CDR3 spells CAWTGGLAGVDEQYF. The DNA for the CDR3 is TGTGCCTGGACCGGGGGACTAGCGGGAGTAGACGAGCAGTACTTC.

The V call is TRBV3-1, the J call TRBJ1-2; weak D call: TRBD1 (6 bases). The CDR3 extends over 15 amino acids. Germline loops: CDR1 LGHDT, CDR2 YNNKEL (reference sequence). Trimming cost V 1 base and J 5 bases, with 14 bases left between them. The CDR3 nucleotides are TGTGCCAGCAGCCAAGGGACAGCCACCTTGTATGGCTACACCTTC. It specifies CASSQGTATLYGYTF.

The V call is TRBV6-5, the J call TRBJ1-3; D uncertain. This CDR3 contains 14 residues. Deletions cut 6 bases from V and 0 bases from J, with 9 bases between. Germline assignment: CDR1 MNHEY and CDR2 SVGAGI. This CDR3 is CASSRTSSGNTIYF. The CDR3 bases are TGTGCCAGCAGCCGAACTAGCTCTGGAAACACCATATATTTT.

CDR3 coding DNA: TGTGCCAGCAGTGAGCTTTATGGCTACACCTTC. Protein sequence: CASSELYGYTF. The chain couples TRBV25-1 to TRBJ1-2; D not resolved. CDR3 length: 11 residues. Germline CDR1 is MGHDK and CDR2 is SYGVNS. With 3 bases removed from V and 5 bases from J, the gap between germline ends came to 4 bases.

The chain carries TRBV20-1 and TRBJ2-3; 7 nucleotides align to TRBD2. V lost 4 bases, J lost 5 bases, and 12 bases stayed unmatched. The CDR3 runs to 15 residues. Germline CDR1 and CDR2: DFQATT and SNEGSKA (reference sequence). This chain's CDR3 is CSATSGAASGDTQYF. CDR3 in DNA: TGCAGTGCTACTTCCGGCGCAGCTAGCGGAGATACGCAGTATTTT.

The chain has TRBV15 and TRBJ2-7, with a possible D match to TRBD1 (5 bases). Trimming removed 4 bases from V and 5 bases from J, with 15 bases in between. The CDR3 extends over 14 amino acids. Germline assignment: CDR1 LNHNV and CDR2 YYDKDF (reference sequence). CDR3 loop: CATSKYIGVDEQYF. Here the CDR3 DNA reads TGTGCCACCAGCAAGTATATAGGGGTTGACGAGCAGTACTTC.

This chain connects TRBV24-1 to TRBJ1-4, with 7 bases fitting TRBD1. Germline V gene sequence: CDR1 KGHDR, CDR2 SFDVKD. V shed 2 bases, J shed 10 bases, and the junction held 6 bases outside the gene matches. This CDR3 comprises 14 residues. CDR3 in amino acids: CATSDSRQGRKLFF. The CDR3 nucleotides read TGTGCCACCAGTGATTCCAGACAGGGTCGAAAACTGTTTTTT.